Below are 7 T cell receptor beta chains sequenced from a single sample in a study of Graves' ophthalmopathy and Graves' hyperthyroidism. Amplified TCR beta CDR3 regions were obtained using RNA transcripts as template. In the first round, RT-PCR was carried out with HTBI primers, and a multiplex PCR formed the second round. TCRdb recomputed calls from the multiplex PCR reads with MiXCR, one row per CDR3 protein. The table has roughly 410,000 distinct CDR3 sequences, approximately 15% seen once; the top ten hold 5.5% to 8%. The sequencing sample was made of peripheral blood. All receptors come from a woman between 18 and 29 years old with stable Graves' hyperthyroidism.

This clonotype was seen ten or more times. This chain uses TRBV6-1 with TRBJ2-7, with D perhaps being TRBD1 or TRBD2 (5 bases each). V lost 8 bases, J lost 6 bases, and 20 bases lay in between. The germline V gene encodes CDR1 MNHNS and CDR2 SASEGT. This CDR3 contains 14 residues. In nucleotides, the CDR3 is TGTGCCAGCTTTCAGCCGGGACGGACTTTCGAGCAGTACTTC. This codes for CASFQPGRTFEQYF.

The chain links TRBV6-2 or TRBV6-3 to TRBJ1-1; 7 bases align to TRBD1. The germline V gene encodes CDR1 MNHEY and CDR2 SVGEGT. The CDR3 runs 14 residues. The junction had 8 bases not matched to a gene; V was cut back by 6 bases and J by 4 bases. CDR3 nucleotide sequence: TGTGCCAGCAGGAAGGGACAGTCTTTCACTGAAGCTTTCTTT. Translating gives CASRKGQSFTEAFF.

Many counts were recorded for this clonotype. The chain carries TRBV20-1 and TRBJ2-5; 13 nucleotides line up with TRBD2. Looked up from germline, CDR1 is DFQATT and CDR2 is SNEGSKA (reference sequence). J gave up 5 bases and V 1 base, and 4 bases lay outside the gene matches. The CDR3 contains 15 residues. The CDR3 loop is CSARVTSGGRETQYF. As DNA, the CDR3 is TGCAGTGCTAGAGTGACTAGCGGGGGGAGGGAGACCCAGTACTTC.

The rearrangement uses TRBV6-1 and TRBJ1-1; D is ambiguous. Germline values: CDR1 MNHNS, CDR2 SASEGT. CDR3 size: 16 residues. Trimming shortened V by 4 bases and J by 0 bases, and 15 bases separated the two germline ends. The CDR3 DNA sequence: TGTGCCAGCAGTGCGGCCCACGACGGCATGAACACTGAAGCTTTCTTT. It specifies CASSAAHDGMNTEAFF.

This clonotype was counted a few times. One base away lies a much larger clone, so this may be a sequencing read error. The chain has TRBV18 and TRBJ1-1; no reliable D call. In germline, CDR1 is KGHSH, CDR2 LQKENI. CDR3 length: 13 residues. The CDR3 region is CASSPLMNTEACF. The DNA for the CDR3 is TGTGCCAGCTCACCACTCATGAACACTGAAGCTTGCTTT. Variable domain in full (rest from reference TRBV18 and TRBJ1-1): NAGVMQNPRHLVRRRGQEARLRCSPMKGHSHVYWYRQLPEEGLKFMVYLQKENIIDESGMPKERFSAEFPKEGPSILRIQQVVRGDSAAYFCASSPLMNTEACFGQGTRLTVV.

This clonotype showed up just a few times. The chain is built from TRBV18 and TRBJ1-1, with TRBD1 as a possible D gene (6 bases). Germline values: CDR1 KGHSH, CDR2 LQKENI. With 3 bases removed from V and 6 bases from J, the gap between germline ends came to 17 bases. This CDR3 is built from 15 residues. The CDR3 is CASSPGGAIGAEAFF. The DNA for the CDR3 is TGTGCCAGCTCACCCGGGGGGGCGATTGGCGCTGAAGCTTTCTTT.

This clonotype was seen repeatedly, ten times or more. The rearrangement uses TRBV12-3 or TRBV12-4 and TRBJ2-5, with 12 bases fitting TRBD2. The J segment lost 6 bases and the V segment lost 4 bases, leaving 6 bases of the junction unmatched. The CDR3 is 15 residues long. CDR3 nucleotides: TGTGCCAGCAGTTCCACTAGCGGGGGGACCCAGACCCAGTACTTC. This translates into CASSSTSGGTQTQYF.